This TCR beta chain was documented in a study of Ad26.COV2.S vaccination and SARS-CoV-2 variants. TCRdb keeps only in-frame clones here, not all; method: immunoSEQ multiplex PCR. The data show around 270,000 clones, with roughly 85% seen just once and about 2.7% held by the top ten. The length of the CDR3 is 15 residues. With 3 bases clipped from V and 4 bases from J, the junction kept 7 bases outside the gene matches. Germline CDR1 SGHDN, CDR2 FVKESK. This sample's treatment: roughly 20 received Ad26.COV2.S at low or high dose, single or two shots; several received placebo; per-sample allocation not given. Material that was analyzed had been drawn on day 63 after the first vaccine or placebo injection.

V is TRBV14 and J is TRBJ1-2, with 8 bases aligning to TRBD1. Sequenced material: peripheral blood, taken in a trial of Ad26.COV2.S vaccine versus placebo. The sequence was obtained from a person aged 18-65 years who received the Ad26.COV2.S COVID-19 vaccine or a placebo. As DNA, the CDR3 is TGTGCCAGCAGCCAGTTGACAGGGGTGGGCTATGGCTACACCTTC. As protein: CASSQLTGVGYGYTF.